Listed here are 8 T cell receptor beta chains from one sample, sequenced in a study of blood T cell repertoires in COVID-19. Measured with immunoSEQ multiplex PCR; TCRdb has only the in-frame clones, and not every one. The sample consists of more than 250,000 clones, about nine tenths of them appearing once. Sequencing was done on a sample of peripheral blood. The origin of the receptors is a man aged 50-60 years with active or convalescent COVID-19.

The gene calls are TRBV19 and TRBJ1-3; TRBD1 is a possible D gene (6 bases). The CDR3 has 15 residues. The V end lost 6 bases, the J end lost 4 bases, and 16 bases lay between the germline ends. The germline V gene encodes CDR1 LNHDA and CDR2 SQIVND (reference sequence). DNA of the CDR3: TGTGCCAGTAGCGCCCCAAGGACAGCAGGAAACACCATATATTTT. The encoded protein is CASSAPRTAGNTIYF.

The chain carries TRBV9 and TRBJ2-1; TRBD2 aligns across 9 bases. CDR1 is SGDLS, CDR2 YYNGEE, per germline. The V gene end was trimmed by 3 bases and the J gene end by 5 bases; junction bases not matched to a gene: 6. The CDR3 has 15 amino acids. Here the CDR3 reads CASSEGLAVHNEQFF. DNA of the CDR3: TGTGCCAGCAGCGAGGGACTAGCAGTCCACAATGAGCAGTTCTTC.

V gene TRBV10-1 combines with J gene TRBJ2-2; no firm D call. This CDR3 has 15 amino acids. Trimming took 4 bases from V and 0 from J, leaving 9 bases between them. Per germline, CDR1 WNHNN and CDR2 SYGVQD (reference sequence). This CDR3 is CASSASYANTGELFF. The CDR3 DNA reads TGCGCCAGCAGTGCGAGCTACGCGAACACCGGGGAGCTGTTTTTT.

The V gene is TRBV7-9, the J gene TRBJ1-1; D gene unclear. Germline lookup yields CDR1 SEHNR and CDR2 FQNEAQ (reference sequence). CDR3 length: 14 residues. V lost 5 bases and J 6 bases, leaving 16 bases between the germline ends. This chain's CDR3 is CASSIKGGKAEAFF. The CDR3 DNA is TGTGCCAGCAGCATTAAGGGAGGGAAGGCTGAAGCTTTCTTT.

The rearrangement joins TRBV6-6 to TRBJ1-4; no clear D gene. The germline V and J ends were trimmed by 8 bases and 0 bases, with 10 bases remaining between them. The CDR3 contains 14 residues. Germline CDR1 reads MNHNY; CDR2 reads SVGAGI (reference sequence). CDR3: CASCLAATNEKLFF. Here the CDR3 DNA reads TGTGCCAGCTGCTTAGCTGCAACTAATGAAAAACTGTTTTTT.

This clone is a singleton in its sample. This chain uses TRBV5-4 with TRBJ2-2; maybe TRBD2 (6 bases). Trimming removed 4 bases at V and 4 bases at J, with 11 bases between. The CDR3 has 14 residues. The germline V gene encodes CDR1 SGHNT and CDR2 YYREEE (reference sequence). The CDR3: CASSPRDFTGELFF. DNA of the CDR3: TGTGCCAGCAGCCCCCGGGACTTCACCGGGGAGCTGTTTTTT.

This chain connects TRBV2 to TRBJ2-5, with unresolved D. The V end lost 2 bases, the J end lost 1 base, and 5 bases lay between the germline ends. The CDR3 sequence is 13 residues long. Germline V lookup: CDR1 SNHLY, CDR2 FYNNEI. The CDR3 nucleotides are TGTGCCAGCAGTGAACCTAGCCAAGAGACCCAGTACTTC. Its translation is CASSEPSQETQYF.

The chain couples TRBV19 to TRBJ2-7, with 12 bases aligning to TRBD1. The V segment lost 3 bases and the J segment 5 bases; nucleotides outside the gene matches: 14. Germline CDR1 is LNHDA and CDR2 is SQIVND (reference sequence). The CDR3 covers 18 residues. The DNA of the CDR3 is TGTGCCAGTAGTATTGGAACCGGGACAGGGGGCCAGGCCCACGAGCAGTACTTC. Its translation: CASSIGTGTGGQAHEQYF.